This T cell receptor beta chain was captured by sequencing in a study of cytomegalovirus exposure and HLA in healthy donors. With 60 Vbeta and 13 Jbeta primers, the PCR was carried out. The table came from immunoSEQ multiplex PCR; TCRdb's copy has only in-frame clones and leaves some out. The sample carries some 160,000 clones, under 85% recorded once. Deletions cut 5 bases from V and 9 bases from J, with 10 bases between. This CDR3 comprises 11 residues. CDR1 is SEHNR and CDR2 is FQNEAQ in the germline V gene (reference sequence). Concerning this clone itself: Its matching antigen is unknown.

Study-level findings and limits: A later analysis reported that several of the most significant clusters appeared to be linked to common viral pathogens, among them Epstein-Barr virus. Cytomegalovirus association was assigned to 170 or so TCR beta chains.

The source material was PBMCs. This chain connects TRBV7-9 to TRBJ2-5; D may be TRBD2 (6 bases). The sequence came from a woman in her 30s in good health and CMV-seronegative. CDR3 coding DNA: TGTGCCAGCAGCCCGGAGGGGTCCCAGTACTTC. This codes for CASSPEGSQYF.